This paragraph covers one TCR beta chain sequence. The target antigen is unknown. This specimen comes from a study of blood T cells in healthy people across ages. A second PCR of about 6 to 12 cycles used a sample-barcoded 5' primer and a J-beta primer mix. TCRdb reanalysed the 5' RACE reads using MiXCR and keeps one entry per CDR3 protein. The sample contains about 630,000 distinct CDR3 sequences, approximately 21% of which appear only once. Study outcomes and limitations: Significant beta diversity loss was already apparent by age roughly 44, declining roughly linearly.

The sequence was obtained from a man aged 65-85 years in good health. Sequenced material: blood.

CDR3 sequence reads: CASSSPSGNQETQYF. In DNA form, the CDR3 reads TGTGCCAGCAGTTCTCCCTCGGGGAACCAAGAGACCCAGTACTTC. V is TRBV12-3 or TRBV12-4 and J is TRBJ2-5; D perhaps matches TRBD2 (5 bases). With 4 bases removed from V and 0 bases from J, the gap between germline ends came to 12 bases. The CDR3 spans 15 residues.